This T cell receptor beta chain is from a study of blood T cell repertoires in COVID-19. Only in-frame clones appear in the TCRdb table, and some are missing; sequencing was by immunoSEQ multiplex PCR. Seen here are 200,000 or so clones, 80% to 90% observed once, and the top ten hold about a fifth. The clonotype originates from a human donor in a cohort sampled during active COVID-19. The specimen was peripheral blood.

Written as DNA, the CDR3 is TGCGCCAGCAGCCCAGCCGGGGGGACTAGCGGGGGCTACACAGATACGCAGTATTTT. Translated, it gives CASSPAGGTSGGYTDTQYF. The chain combines TRBV4-1 with TRBJ2-3; 14 nucleotides align to TRBD2. There are 19 residues in the CDR3. CDR1 and CDR2 from the germline V gene are MGHRA and YSYEKL. Losses at the gene ends were 4 bases for V and 2 bases for J; bases not matched to a gene: 11.